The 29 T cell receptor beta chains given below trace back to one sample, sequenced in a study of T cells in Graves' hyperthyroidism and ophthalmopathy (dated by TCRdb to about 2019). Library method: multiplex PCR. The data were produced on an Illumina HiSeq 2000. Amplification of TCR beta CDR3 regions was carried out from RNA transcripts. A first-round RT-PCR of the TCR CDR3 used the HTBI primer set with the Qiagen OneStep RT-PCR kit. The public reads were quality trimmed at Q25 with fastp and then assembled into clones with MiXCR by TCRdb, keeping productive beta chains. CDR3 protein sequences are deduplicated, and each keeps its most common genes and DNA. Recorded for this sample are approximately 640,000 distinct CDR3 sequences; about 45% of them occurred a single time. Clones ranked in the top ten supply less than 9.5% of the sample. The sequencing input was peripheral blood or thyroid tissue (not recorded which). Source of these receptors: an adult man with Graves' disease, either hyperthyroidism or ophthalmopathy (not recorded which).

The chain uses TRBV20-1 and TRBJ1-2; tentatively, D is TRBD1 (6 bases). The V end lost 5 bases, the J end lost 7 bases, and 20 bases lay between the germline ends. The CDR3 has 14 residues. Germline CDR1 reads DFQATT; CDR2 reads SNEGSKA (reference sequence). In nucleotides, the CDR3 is TGCAGTGCTTTCTCCGGGACAAGTCCTGCTGGCTACACCTTC. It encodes CSAFSGTSPAGYTF.

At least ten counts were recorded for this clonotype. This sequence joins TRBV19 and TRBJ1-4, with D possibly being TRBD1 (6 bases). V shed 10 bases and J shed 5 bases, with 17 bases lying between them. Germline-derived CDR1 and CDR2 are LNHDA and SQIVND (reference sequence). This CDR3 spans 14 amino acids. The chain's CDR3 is CATQSGAKNEKLFF. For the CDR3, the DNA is TGTGCCACCCAGTCAGGGGCCAAGAATGAAAAACTGTTTTTT.

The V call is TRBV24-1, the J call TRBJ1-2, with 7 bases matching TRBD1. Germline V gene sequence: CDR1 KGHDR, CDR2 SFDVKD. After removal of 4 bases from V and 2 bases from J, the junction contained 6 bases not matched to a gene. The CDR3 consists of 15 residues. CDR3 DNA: TGTGCCACCAGTGAGACGGGACAGACCAACTATGGCTACACCTTC. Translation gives CATSETGQTNYGYTF.

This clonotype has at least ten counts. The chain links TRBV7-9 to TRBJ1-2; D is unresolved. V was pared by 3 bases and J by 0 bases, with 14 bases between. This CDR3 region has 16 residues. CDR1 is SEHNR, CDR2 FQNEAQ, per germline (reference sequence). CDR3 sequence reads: CASSFDGSPTNYGYTF. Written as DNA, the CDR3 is TGTGCCAGCAGCTTTGACGGCAGCCCGACTAACTATGGCTACACCTTC.

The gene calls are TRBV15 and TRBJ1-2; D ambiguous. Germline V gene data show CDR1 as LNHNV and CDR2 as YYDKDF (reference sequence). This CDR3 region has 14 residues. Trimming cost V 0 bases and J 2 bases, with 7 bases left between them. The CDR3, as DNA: TGTGCCACCAGCAGAGAAGTGCAGAACTATGGCTACACCTTC. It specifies CATSREVQNYGYTF.

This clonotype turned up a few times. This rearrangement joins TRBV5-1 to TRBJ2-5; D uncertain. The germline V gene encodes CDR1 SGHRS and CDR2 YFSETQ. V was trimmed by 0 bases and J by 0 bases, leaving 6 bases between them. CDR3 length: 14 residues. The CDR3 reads CASSLVQNQETQYF. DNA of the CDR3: TGCGCCAGCAGCTTGGTCCAGAACCAAGAGACCCAGTACTTC.

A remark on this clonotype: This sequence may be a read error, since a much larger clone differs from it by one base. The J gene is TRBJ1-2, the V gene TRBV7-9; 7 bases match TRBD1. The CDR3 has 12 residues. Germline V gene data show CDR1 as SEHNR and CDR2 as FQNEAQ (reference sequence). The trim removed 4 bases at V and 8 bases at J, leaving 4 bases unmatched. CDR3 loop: CASSYDRAGYTF. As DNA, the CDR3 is TGTGCCAGCAGCTACGACAGGGCCGGCTACACCTTC.

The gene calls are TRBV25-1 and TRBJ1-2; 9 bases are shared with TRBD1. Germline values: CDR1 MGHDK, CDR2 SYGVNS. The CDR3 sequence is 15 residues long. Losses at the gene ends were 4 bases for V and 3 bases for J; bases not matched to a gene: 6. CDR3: CASSVAGQGYYGYTF. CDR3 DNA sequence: TGTGCCAGCAGTGTTGCGGGACAGGGCTACTATGGCTACACCTTC.

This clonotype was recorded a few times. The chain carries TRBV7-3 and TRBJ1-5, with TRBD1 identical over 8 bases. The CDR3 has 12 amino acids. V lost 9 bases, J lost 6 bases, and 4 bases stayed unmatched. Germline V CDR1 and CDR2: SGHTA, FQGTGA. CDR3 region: CARQGAGQPQHF. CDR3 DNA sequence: TGTGCCAGGCAGGGGGCAGGTCAGCCCCAGCATTTT.

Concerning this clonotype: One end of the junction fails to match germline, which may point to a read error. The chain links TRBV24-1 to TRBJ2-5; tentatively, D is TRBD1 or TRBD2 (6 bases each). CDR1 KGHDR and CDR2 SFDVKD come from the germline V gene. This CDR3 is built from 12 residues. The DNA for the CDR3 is TGTGCCAGCAGTGAAGTTGGGGGGCCCCAGTACTTC. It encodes CASSEVGGPQYF.

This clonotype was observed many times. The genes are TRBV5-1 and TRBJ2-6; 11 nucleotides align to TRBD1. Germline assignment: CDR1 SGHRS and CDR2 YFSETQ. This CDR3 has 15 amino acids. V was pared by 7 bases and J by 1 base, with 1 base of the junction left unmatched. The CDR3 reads CASGTGGSGANVLTF. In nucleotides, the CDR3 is TGCGCCAGCGGGACAGGGGGATCTGGGGCCAACGTCCTGACTTTC.

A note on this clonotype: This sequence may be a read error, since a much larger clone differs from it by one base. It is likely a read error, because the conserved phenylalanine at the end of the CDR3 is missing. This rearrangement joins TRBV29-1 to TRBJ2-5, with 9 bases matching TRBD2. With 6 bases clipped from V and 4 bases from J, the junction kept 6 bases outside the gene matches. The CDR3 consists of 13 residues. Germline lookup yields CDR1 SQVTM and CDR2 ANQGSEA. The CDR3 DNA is TGCAGCGTCCTCCGCGGGGGGGGAGAGACCCAGTACTCC. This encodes CSVLRGGGETQYS.

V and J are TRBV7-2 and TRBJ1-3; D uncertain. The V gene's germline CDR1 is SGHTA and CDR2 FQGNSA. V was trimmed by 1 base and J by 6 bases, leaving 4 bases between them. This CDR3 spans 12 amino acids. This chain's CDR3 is CASSLGSNTIYF. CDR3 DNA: TGTGCCAGCAGCTTAGGTTCAAACACCATATATTTT.

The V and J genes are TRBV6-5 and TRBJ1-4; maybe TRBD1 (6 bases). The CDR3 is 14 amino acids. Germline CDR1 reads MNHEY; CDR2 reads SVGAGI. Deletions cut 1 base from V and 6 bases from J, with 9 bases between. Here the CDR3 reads CASSYWAGDEKLFF. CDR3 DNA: TGTGCCAGCAGTTACTGGGCAGGGGATGAAAAACTGTTTTTT.

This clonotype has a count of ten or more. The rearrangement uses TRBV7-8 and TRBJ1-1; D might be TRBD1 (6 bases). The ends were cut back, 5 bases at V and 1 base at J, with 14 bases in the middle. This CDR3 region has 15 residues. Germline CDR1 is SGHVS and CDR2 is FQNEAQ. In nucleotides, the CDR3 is TGTGCCAGCAGCCTCAGACAGGCGTCGAACACTGAAGCTTTCTTT. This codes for CASSLRQASNTEAFF.

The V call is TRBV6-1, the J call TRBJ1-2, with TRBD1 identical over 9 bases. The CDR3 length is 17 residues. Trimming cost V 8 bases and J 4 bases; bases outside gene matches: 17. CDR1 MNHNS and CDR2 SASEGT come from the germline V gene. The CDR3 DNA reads TGTGCCAGCTCAAGAACCGGGACAGGGACTGGTGGCTATGGCTACACCTTC. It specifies CASSRTGTGTGGYGYTF.

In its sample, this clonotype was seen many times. The CDR3 region has the DNA TGTGCCAGCAGCTTTTCGGGGGGCTACACCTTC. Its translation: CASSFSGGYTF. The chain employs TRBV11-2 and TRBJ1-2; D is ambiguous. The CDR3 is made up of 11 amino acids. Germline assignment: CDR1 SGHAT and CDR2 FQNNGV. The ends were cut back, 3 bases at V and 8 bases at J, with 7 bases in the middle.

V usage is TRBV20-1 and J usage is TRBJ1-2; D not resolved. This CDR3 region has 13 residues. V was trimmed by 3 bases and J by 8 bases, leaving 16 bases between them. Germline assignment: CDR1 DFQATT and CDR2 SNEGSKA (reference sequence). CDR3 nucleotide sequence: TGCAGTGCTAGGGACGGTTGGATGAGGGGCTACACCTTC. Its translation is CSARDGWMRGYTF.

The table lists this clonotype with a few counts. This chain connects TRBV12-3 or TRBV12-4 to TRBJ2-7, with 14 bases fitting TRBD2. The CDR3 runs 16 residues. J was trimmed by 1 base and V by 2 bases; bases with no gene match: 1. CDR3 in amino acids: CASSLRLAGGSYEQYF. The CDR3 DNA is TGTGCCAGCAGTTTACGACTAGCGGGGGGGTCCTACGAGCAGTACTTC.

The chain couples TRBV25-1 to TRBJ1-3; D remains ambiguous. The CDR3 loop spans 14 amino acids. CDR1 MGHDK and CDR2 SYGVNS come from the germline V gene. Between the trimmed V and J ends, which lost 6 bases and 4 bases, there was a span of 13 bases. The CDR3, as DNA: TGTGCCAGCAGGACTCGAGGTGGAGGAAACACCATATATTTT. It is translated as CASRTRGGGNTIYF.

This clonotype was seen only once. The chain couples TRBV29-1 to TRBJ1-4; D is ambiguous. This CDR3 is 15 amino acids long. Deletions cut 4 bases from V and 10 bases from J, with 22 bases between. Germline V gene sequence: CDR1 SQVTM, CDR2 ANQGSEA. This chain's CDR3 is CSVAQTITNLGKLFF. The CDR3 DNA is TGCAGCGTTGCACAGACTATTACCAATCTTGGAAAACTGTTTTTT.

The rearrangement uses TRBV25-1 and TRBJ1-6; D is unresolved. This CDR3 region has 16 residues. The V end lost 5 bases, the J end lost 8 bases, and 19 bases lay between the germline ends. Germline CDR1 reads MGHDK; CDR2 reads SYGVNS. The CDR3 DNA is TGTGCCAGCAGTTACTCGATGATCCGGAGGGATTCACCCCTCCACTTT. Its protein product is CASSYSMIRRDSPLHF.

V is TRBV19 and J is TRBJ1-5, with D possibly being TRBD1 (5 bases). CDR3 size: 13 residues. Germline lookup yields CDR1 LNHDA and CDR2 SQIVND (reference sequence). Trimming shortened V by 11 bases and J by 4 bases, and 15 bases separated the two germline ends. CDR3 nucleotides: TGTGCCTGGTCCTCAGACAGTAATCAGCCCCAGCATTTT. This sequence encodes CAWSSDSNQPQHF.

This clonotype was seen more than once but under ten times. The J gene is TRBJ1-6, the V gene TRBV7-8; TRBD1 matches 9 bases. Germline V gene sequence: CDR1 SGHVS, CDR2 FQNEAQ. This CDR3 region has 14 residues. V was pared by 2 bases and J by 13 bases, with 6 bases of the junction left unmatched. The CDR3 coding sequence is TGTGCCAGCAGCTTAATGGGACAGGGTTCGCCCCTCCACTTT. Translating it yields CASSLMGQGSPLHF.

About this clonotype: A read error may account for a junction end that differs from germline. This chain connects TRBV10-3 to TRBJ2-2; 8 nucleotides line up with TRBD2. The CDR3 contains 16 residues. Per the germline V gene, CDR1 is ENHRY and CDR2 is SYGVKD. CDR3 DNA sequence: TGTGCCAGCAGTTACTCGTCCGGGACTAGCACCGGGGAGCTGTTTTTT. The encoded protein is CASSYSSGTSTGELFF.

The CDR3 loop is CSAQTPQETQYF. CDR3 bases: TGCAGTGCTCAGACACCACAAGAGACCCAGTACTTC. The chain has TRBV20-1 and TRBJ2-5; D is unresolved. The ends were cut back, 5 bases at V and 2 bases at J, with 9 bases in the middle. CDR1 DFQATT and CDR2 SNEGSKA come from the germline V gene (reference sequence). The CDR3 spans 12 residues.

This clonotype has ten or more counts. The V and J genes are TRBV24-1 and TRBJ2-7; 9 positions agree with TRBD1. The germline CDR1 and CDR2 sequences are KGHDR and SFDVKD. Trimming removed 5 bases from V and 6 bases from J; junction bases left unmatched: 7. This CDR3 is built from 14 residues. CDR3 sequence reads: CATSAPGQGSEQYF. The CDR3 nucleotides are TGTGCCACCAGTGCCCCGGGACAGGGAAGCGAGCAGTACTTC.

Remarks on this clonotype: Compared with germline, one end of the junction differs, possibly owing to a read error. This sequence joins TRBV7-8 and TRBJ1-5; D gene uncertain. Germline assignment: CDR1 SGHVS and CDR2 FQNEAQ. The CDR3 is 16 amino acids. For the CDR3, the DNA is TGCGCCAGCAGCCATTCCGGGGAGTATAGCAATCAGCCCCAGCATTTT. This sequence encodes CASSHSGEYSNQPQHF.

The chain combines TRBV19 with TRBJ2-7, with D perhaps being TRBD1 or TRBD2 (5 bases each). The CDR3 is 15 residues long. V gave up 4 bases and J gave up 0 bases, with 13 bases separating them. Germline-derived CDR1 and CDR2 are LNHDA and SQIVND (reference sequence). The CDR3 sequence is CASSRTGTSSYEQYF. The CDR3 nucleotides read TGTGCCAGTAGTAGGACTGGGACGAGCTCCTACGAGCAGTACTTC.